This TCR beta chain was captured in a study of cytomegalovirus exposure and HLA in healthy donors. Germline CDR1 is SGHVS and CDR2 is FNYEAQ. V was clipped by 3 bases and J by 0 bases, with 12 bases between them. This CDR3 region has 16 residues. The PCR had 60 Vbeta and 13 Jbeta primers. Profiling relied on immunoSEQ multiplex PCR, and the TCRdb table lists in-frame clones only, not all of them. The sample yields under 95,000 clones, about three quarters seen once. The chain joins TRBV7-6 to TRBJ2-1, with D possibly matching TRBD2 (5 bases). Specimen: PBMCs. This receptor was taken from a male donor in good health and CMV-seronegative. The CDR3 nucleotides are TGTGCCAGCAGCTTCGGCGGGCTCGGCTCCTACAATGAGCAGTTCTTC. Translation: CASSFGGLGSYNEQFF.